These 13 T cell receptor beta chains were all obtained from the same sample, sequenced in a study of T cells in narcolepsy. TCRdb keeps only in-frame clones here, not all; method: immunoSEQ multiplex PCR. Found here are tens of thousands of clones, roughly four fifths of them singletons; the top ten hold nearly 2.5%. What was sequenced was CD45RA- memory CD4+ T cells from PBMCs. The receptors were sampled from a human donor with narcolepsy.

This sequence joins TRBV2 and TRBJ2-7; a possible D gene is TRBD1 (6 bases). This CDR3 has 15 residues. Germline V CDR1 and CDR2: SNHLY, FYNNEI. V was clipped by 3 bases and J by 3 bases, with 15 bases between them. In DNA form, the CDR3 reads TGTGCCAGCAGTGAGTCGGCAGGGGTCTTCTACGAGCAGTACTTC. It yields the protein CASSESAGVFYEQYF.

The chain carries TRBV5-6 and TRBJ1-1; no clear D. There are 13 residues in the CDR3. The V gene's germline CDR1 is SGHDT and CDR2 YYEEEE. The V gene lost 4 bases and the J gene lost 4 bases, with 11 bases spanning the gap. The CDR3: CASSPNGRTEAFF. The CDR3 DNA sequence: TGTGCCAGCAGCCCCAACGGTCGCACTGAAGCTTTCTTT.

The table lists this clone with a count of one. The chain is built from TRBV18 and TRBJ2-1; D unresolved. V was shortened by 2 bases and J by 2 bases, with 10 bases between the two germline ends. The CDR3 is 15 amino acids. Germline CDR1 KGHSH, CDR2 LQKENI. In DNA form, the CDR3 reads TGTGCCAGCTCACCATTCGAACAAGCCTACAATGAGCAGTTCTTC. Protein sequence: CASSPFEQAYNEQFF.

Comment on this clone: One end of the junction varies from germline; a read error may be responsible. The chain combines TRBV6-5 with TRBJ1-5, with a tentative D call TRBD1 (5 bases). The CDR3 loop spans 12 amino acids. CDR1 is MNHEY and CDR2 is SVGAGI in the germline V gene. This CDR3 reads CKERGKNQPQHF. The CDR3 coding sequence is TGCAAAGAACGGGGGAAGAATCAGCCCCAGCATTTT.

The V gene is TRBV29-1, the J gene TRBJ1-5, with a possible D match to TRBD1 (5 bases). Trimming took 4 bases from V and 6 from J, leaving 10 bases between them. In germline, CDR1 is SQVTM, CDR2 ANQGSEA. CDR3 length equals 12 residues. CDR3 sequence reads: CSVGGRTQPQHF. The CDR3 region has the DNA TGCAGCGTTGGGGGCAGGACTCAGCCCCAGCATTTT. The variable domain in full, completed from reference TRBV29-1 and TRBJ1-5, reads SAVISQKPSRDICQRGTSLTIQCQVDSQVTMMFWYRQQPGQSLTLIATANQGSEATYESGFVIDKFPISRPNLTFSTLTVSNMSPEDSSIYLCSVGGRTQPQHFGDGTRLSIL.

V and J are TRBV11-3 and TRBJ2-3; tentatively, D is TRBD2 (6 bases). Germline V gene data show CDR1 as SGHNT and CDR2 as YENEEA. V gave up 5 bases and J gave up 3 bases, with 15 bases separating them. The CDR3 length is 15 residues. CDR3 in amino acids: CASSKDVGGTDTQYF. In nucleotides, the CDR3 is TGTGCCAGCAGCAAAGACGTAGGAGGGACAGATACGCAGTATTTT. Full variable domain (outside the CDR3, taken from reference TRBV11-3 and TRBJ2-3): EAGVVQSPRYKIIEKKQPVAFWCNPISGHNTLYWYLQNLGQGPELLIRYENEEAVDDSQLPKDRFSAERLKGVDSTLKIQPAELGDSAVYLCASSKDVGGTDTQYFGPGTRLTVL.

In this sample, this clone turned up a few times. The chain uses TRBV5-6 and TRBJ1-5; 7 bases are a match to TRBD1. Germline CDR1 and CDR2: SGHDT and YYEEEE. This CDR3 comprises 14 residues. The V gene end was trimmed by 4 bases and the J gene end by 4 bases; junction bases not matched to a gene: 5. CDR3 nucleotides: TGTGCCAGCAGCCTCGGGACAGTTAATCAGCCCCAGCATTTT. Protein product: CASSLGTVNQPQHF.

In DNA, the CDR3 is TGTGCCAGTAACCGGGCAGGGCTTCCTCCCACTGAAGCTTTCTTT. This sequence encodes CASNRAGLPPTEAFF. The gene calls are TRBV19 and TRBJ1-1, with a weak D call TRBD1 (5 bases). Trimming took off 7 bases at V and 4 bases at J, with 19 bases between the two ends. Per germline, CDR1 LNHDA and CDR2 SQIVND (reference sequence). The CDR3 runs 15 residues. Full variable domain (missing parts from reference TRBV19 and TRBJ1-1): DGGITQSPKYLFRKEGQNVTLSCEQNLNHDAMYWYRQDPGQGLRLIYYSQIVNDFQKGDIAEGYSVSREKKESFPLTVTSAQKNPTAFYLCASNRAGLPPTEAFFGQGTRLTVV.

J is TRBJ1-6 and V is TRBV18; tentatively, D is TRBD1 (5 bases). Germline V gene sequence: CDR1 KGHSH, CDR2 LQKENI. V dropped 3 bases and J dropped 5 bases, with 17 bases sitting between them. The CDR3 is 17 residues long. The CDR3 loop is CASSPGDRHTNNSPLHF. In DNA form, the CDR3 reads TGTGCCAGCTCACCTGGGGACCGTCACACTAATAATTCACCCCTCCACTTT.

This chain uses TRBV19 with TRBJ2-1; a possible D gene is TRBD1 (6 bases). This CDR3 region has 11 residues. V lost 0 bases to trimming and J lost 15 bases, with 9 bases between them. Germline loops: CDR1 LNHDA, CDR2 SQIVND (reference sequence). The chain's CDR3 is CASSIEGAAFF. CDR3 in DNA: TGTGCCAGTAGTATAGAGGGGGCCGCGTTCTTC.

This chain connects TRBV30 to TRBJ1-1, with D hard to call. The CDR3 loop spans 13 amino acids. The germline V gene has CDR1 GTSNPN and CDR2 SVGIG (reference sequence). The ends were cut back, 0 bases at V and 3 bases at J, with 8 bases in the middle. The CDR3 protein is CAWSVGWDTEAFF. The DNA of the CDR3 is TGTGCCTGGAGTGTCGGGTGGGACACTGAAGCTTTCTTT.

The chain links TRBV10-3 to TRBJ2-5; either TRBD1 or TRBD2 may fit D (5 bases each). Germline CDR1 is ENHRY and CDR2 is SYGVKD. The CDR3 has 14 residues. V lost 5 bases and J lost 4, with 14 bases in between. The CDR3 DNA sequence: TGTGCCATCAGTTACGGGGCCGAGAGAGAGACCCAGTACTTC. Translating it yields CAISYGAERETQYF.

CDR3 nucleotide sequence: TGCAGCGTCGTAGGGGGTCGGACTGAAGCTTTCTTT. Amino acids: CSVVGGRTEAFF. This chain connects TRBV29-1 to TRBJ1-1; maybe TRBD1 (6 bases). CDR3 length equals 12 residues. V was shortened by 6 bases and J by 5 bases, with 13 bases between the two germline ends. Germline V gene lookup returns CDR1 SQVTM and CDR2 ANQGSEA.